The rows below give T cell receptor beta chains drawn from one sample of a study of blood T cell repertoires in COVID-19. The protocol was immunoSEQ multiplex PCR, while the TCRdb copy is restricted to in-frame clones and leaves out a portion. This table has 160,000 or so clones, 93% appearing once. What was sequenced was peripheral blood. These TCRs come from a woman aged 55-69 years with COVID-19, enrolled during active disease. The CDR3 runs from the conserved cysteine through the conserved F or W. D genes are given only for firm matches. Not all rows give a size; the values are once, few, many and, for expanded clones, a class.

>TRBV3-1/TRBV3-2|.|TRBJ1-2|.
CASSQELGRKIYGYTF
TGTGCCAGCAGCCAAGAATTGGGGCGGAAAATCTATGGCTACACCTTC
>TRBV5-6|.|TRBJ1-2|few
CASSSWWGGEGYTF
TGTGCCAGCAGCTCGTGGTGGGGAGGTGAAGGCTACACCTTC
>TRBV9|.|TRBJ2-5|once
CASSVGPGSQETQYF
TGTGCCAGCAGCGTAGGACCGGGGAGCCAAGAGACCCAGTACTTC
>TRBV4-2|.|TRBJ2-2|.
CASSQTGSGELFF
TGTGCCAGCAGCCAAACAGGGAGTGGGGAGCTGTTTTTT
>TRBV5-6|.|TRBJ1-3|.
CASSRGTHSGNTIYF
TGTGCCAGCAGCCGTGGGACACACTCTGGAAACACCATATATTTT
>TRBV7-9|TRBD1|TRBJ2-1|.
CASSPRLGQGGQFF
TGTGCCAGCAGCCCCAGGTTAGGACAGGGTGGGCAGTTCTTC
>TRBV5-1|TRBD2|TRBJ2-2|.
CASSLVAGDGTGELFF
TGCGCCAGCAGCTTGGTGGCGGGGGACGGCACCGGGGAGCTGTTTTTT
>TRBV4-1|TRBD1|TRBJ2-7|.
CASSQNEGQIYEQYF
TGCGCCAGCAGCCAGAATGAGGGACAGATCTACGAGCAGTACTTC
>TRBV10-1|TRBD2|TRBJ2-3|.
CASSDGLAGGPGTDTQYF
TGCGCCAGCAGTGACGGGCTAGCGGGGGGGCCGGGCACAGATACGCAGTATTTT
>TRBV29-1|TRBD1|TRBJ1-1|.
CSVRQGIRNTEAFF
TGCAGCGTCCGACAGGGGATAAGGAACACTGAAGCTTTCTTT
>TRBV2|.|TRBJ2-2|.
CASRALANTGELFF
TGTGCCAGCAGAGCTCTCGCGAACACCGGGGAGCTGTTTTTT